This T cell receptor beta chain was captured in a study of stem cell transplantation in POMP-related autoinflammatory disease. The CDR3 runs to 17 residues. Germline V gene lookup returns CDR1 GTSNPN and CDR2 SVGIG (reference sequence). Between the trimmed V and J ends, which lost 0 bases and 0 bases, there was a span of 15 bases. Clones were sequenced by immunoSEQ multiplex PCR, and TCRdb holds only the in-frame ones, with some missing. Of more than 8,500 clones listed, 70% to 80% were seen once; the top ten hold roughly 4.6%. This clone was picked up a small number of times. The starting material was CD4+ T cells from PBMCs, obtained after stem cell transplantation. V usage is TRBV30 and J usage is TRBJ2-1; no clear D gene. The receptor comes from a human patient with POMP-related autoinflammation and immune dysregulation (PRAID). Some T cells may be provided by the graft donor. CDR3 region: CAWSVRLGWSSYNEQFF. The CDR3 DNA is TGTGCCTGGAGTGTACGGCTTGGTTGGAGCTCCTACAATGAGCAGTTCTTC.